This T cell receptor (beta chain) is from a study of T cells in Graves' hyperthyroidism and ophthalmopathy. Regarding the study as a whole: Most thyroid clonotypes with frequency above 0.001 were detected in blood.

Calling Graves' hyperthyroidism stable meant ophthalmopathy did not progress within 18 months. The study left out patients who had uncontrolled infection, other autoimmune disease, pregnancy or lactation. This clonotype appeared a single time. Its antigen is as yet unknown. The CDR3 loop spans 13 amino acids. Germline V gene data show CDR1 as SGHRS and CDR2 as YFSETQ. The ends lost 4 bases at V and 8 bases at J; junction bases unmatched: 5. Amplification of TCR beta CDR3 regions used RNA as the template. During a first-round RT-PCR of the TCR CDR3, the HTBI primer set was used. TCRdb redid the calling of the multiplex PCR reads with MiXCR, one entry per CDR3 protein. Among under 350,000 distinct CDR3 sequences listed, about 20% were seen once.

The specimen sequenced was blood. The V call is TRBV5-1, the J call TRBJ2-1, with 8 bases lining up with TRBD1. The clonotype comes from a woman between 45 and 65 years old with Graves' hyperthyroidism. The CDR3 loop reads CASSAPGGDEQFF. In nucleotides, the CDR3 is TGCGCCAGCAGCGCCCCAGGGGGCGATGAGCAGTTCTTC.